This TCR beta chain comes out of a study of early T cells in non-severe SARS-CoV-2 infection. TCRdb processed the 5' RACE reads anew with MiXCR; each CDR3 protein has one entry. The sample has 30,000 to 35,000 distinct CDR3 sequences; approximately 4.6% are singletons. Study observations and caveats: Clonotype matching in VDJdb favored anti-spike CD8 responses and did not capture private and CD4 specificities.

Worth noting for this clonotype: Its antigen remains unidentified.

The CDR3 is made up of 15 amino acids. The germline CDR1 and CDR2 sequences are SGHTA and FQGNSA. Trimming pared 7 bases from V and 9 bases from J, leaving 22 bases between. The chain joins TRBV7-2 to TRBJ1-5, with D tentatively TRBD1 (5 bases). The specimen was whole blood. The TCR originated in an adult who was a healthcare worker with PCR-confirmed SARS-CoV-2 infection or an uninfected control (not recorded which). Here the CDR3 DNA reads TGTGCCAGCACCCCAACGGGCCAGGGCAAAGGGCCCCAGCATTTT. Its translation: CASTPTGQGKGPQHF.